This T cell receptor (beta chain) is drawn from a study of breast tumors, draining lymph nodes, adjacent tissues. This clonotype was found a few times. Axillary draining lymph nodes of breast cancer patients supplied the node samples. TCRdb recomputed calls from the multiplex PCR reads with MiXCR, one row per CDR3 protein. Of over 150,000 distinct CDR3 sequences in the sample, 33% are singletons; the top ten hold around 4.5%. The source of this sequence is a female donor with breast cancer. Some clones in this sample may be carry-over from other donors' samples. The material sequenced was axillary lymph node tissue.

The CDR3 region has the DNA TGTGCCAGCAGCTTTAGGGGCGCCGGGACTAGCGGGGGCCGCTCCTACAATGAGCAGTTCTTC. Its protein product is CASSFRGAGTSGGRSYNEQFF. This chain connects TRBV7-2 to TRBJ2-1; 14 bases line up with TRBD2. The CDR3 contains 21 residues. With 3 bases clipped from V and 0 bases from J, the junction kept 13 bases outside the gene matches. The germline CDR1 and CDR2 sequences are SGHTA and FQGNSA.